Listed below are T cell receptor beta chains from one sample, sequenced in a study of CD8 T cells in ankylosing spondylitis. Using its own MiXCR run on the 5' RACE reads, TCRdb lists one record per CDR3 protein. The profile shows over 600,000 distinct CDR3 sequences, under 20% of them singletons. The specimen was blood, either unsorted or a sorted T cell fraction (not recorded which). These receptor sequences come from a male donor with ankylosing spondylitis. The CDR3 runs from the conserved cysteine through the conserved F or W. A D gene is named only where the DNA matches it firmly. The size of a clone is reported for some rows only, either as once, few or many, or as a class for expanded clones.

CDR3	DNA	D	size	V	J
CATGLQDTGELFF	TGTGCCACGGGACTCCAGGACACCGGGGAGCTGTTTTTT	.	.	TRBV6-2/TRBV6-3	TRBJ2-2
CASSNLGQGRGDTQYF	TGTGCCAGCAGCAACTTGGGACAGGGGAGAGGAGATACGCAGTATTTT	TRBD1	.	TRBV9	TRBJ2-3
CASSGRQDNEQFF	TGTGCCAGCAGCGGGCGACAGGACAATGAGCAGTTCTTC	.	.	TRBV4-2	TRBJ2-1
CACRGTGSREQYF	TGTGCTTGTCGGGGGACAGGTTCGCGCGAGCAGTACTTC	TRBD1	few	TRBV12-3/TRBV12-4	TRBJ2-7
CSAAGQGTVVGNQPQHF	TGCAGTGCTGCCGGACAGGGGACCGTCGTCGGCAATCAGCCCCAGCATTTT	TRBD1	few	TRBV20-1	TRBJ1-5
CASSSTSGRSDTQYF	TGTGCCAGCAGCTCGACTAGCGGGAGATCAGATACGCAGTATTTT	TRBD2	.	TRBV7-9	TRBJ2-3
CASRGDRGSDTQYF	TGTGCCAGCAGAGGGGACAGGGGATCAGATACGCAGTATTTT	TRBD1	few	TRBV27	TRBJ2-3
CASSRAQGNYTF	TGTGCCAGCAGCCGTGCACAGGGGAACTACACCTTC	TRBD1	.	TRBV7-9	TRBJ1-2
CAISSGDSLQETQYF	TGTGCCATCAGTTCGGGGGACAGTCTCCAAGAGACCCAGTACTTC	.	.	TRBV10-3	TRBJ2-5
CCARGAARSVVQETQYF	TGCTGTGCTAGAGGGGCAGCCCGGAGTGTCGTCCAAGAGACCCAGTACTTC	.	.	TRBV20-1	TRBJ2-5
CASTEDGELFF	TGTGCCAGCACCGAGGACGGGGAGCTGTTTTTT	.	few	TRBV2	TRBJ2-2
CASDAGGKENNEQFF	TGTGCCAGCGATGCAGGAGGGAAGGAAAACAATGAGCAGTTCTTC	.	.	TRBV12-3/TRBV12-4	TRBJ2-1
CSVGIGQGGYGYTF	TGCAGCGTTGGAATTGGACAGGGAGGCTATGGCTACACCTTC	TRBD1	many	TRBV29-1	TRBJ1-2
CASSFGGKNEKLFF	TGTGCCAGCAGTTTCGGGGGAAAAAATGAAAAACTGTTTTTT	.	few	TRBV12-3/TRBV12-4	TRBJ1-4
CATSGGTGGFQETQYF	TGTGCCACCAGCGGCGGGACAGGGGGTTTCCAAGAGACCCAGTACTTC	TRBD1	.	TRBV15	TRBJ2-5
CAISRQGVKAYEQYF	TGTGCCATCAGTCGACAGGGGGTCAAGGCCTACGAGCAGTACTTC	TRBD1	.	TRBV10-3	TRBJ2-7
CASSFMLGVPNTGELFF	TGTGCCAGCAGCTTTATGCTAGGAGTCCCTAACACCGGGGAGCTGTTTTTT	.	.	TRBV7-2	TRBJ2-2
CATSRDSLGTVYANTGELFF	TGTGCCACCAGCAGAGATTCCCTCGGGACAGTATATGCGAACACCGGGGAGCTGTTTTTT	TRBD1	few	TRBV15	TRBJ2-2
CASSLGVGAPYEQYF	TGTGCCAGCAGCCTGGGGGTTGGGGCCCCCTACGAGCAGTACTTC	.	.	TRBV12-3/TRBV12-4	TRBJ2-7
CAISEPGGGYEQYF	TGTGCCATCAGTGAACCGGGGGGCGGCTACGAGCAGTACTTC	.	few	TRBV10-3	TRBJ2-7
CSARTGQAYETQYF	TGCAGTGCTAGGACGGGGCAGGCATATGAGACCCAGTACTTC	.	.	TRBV20-1	TRBJ2-5
CASSGDFGPRMNTEAFF	TGTGCCAGCAGTGGGGACTTTGGGCCGAGGATGAACACTGAAGCTTTCTTT	.	few	TRBV6-1	TRBJ1-1
CASSQGGGGLNTEAFF	TGTGCCAGCAGCCAAGGGGGGGGTGGCCTGAACACTGAAGCTTTCTTT	.	.	TRBV4-2	TRBJ1-1
CASSDWGEFQPQHF	TGTGCCAGCAGTGATTGGGGGGAGTTTCAGCCCCAGCATTTT	.	few	TRBV25-1	TRBJ1-5
CASSYSGLAGHELFF	TGTGCCAGCAGTTACTCGGGACTAGCGGGGCACGAGCTGTTTTTT	TRBD2	few	TRBV6-5	TRBJ2-2
CASSHLQAMNTEAFF	TGTGCCAGCAGCCACCTACAGGCAATGAACACTGAAGCTTTCTTT	.	.	TRBV4-2	TRBJ1-1
CASSLASGGASSADTQYF	TGCGCCAGCAGCTTGGCTAGCGGGGGGGCCAGTTCTGCAGATACGCAGTATTTT	TRBD2	.	TRBV5-1	TRBJ2-3
CASSHGAHGNTIYF	TGTGCCAGCAGTCACGGGGCTCATGGAAACACCATATATTTT	.	many	TRBV12-3/TRBV12-4	TRBJ1-3
CSARAAGLALTDTQYF	TGCAGTGCTAGGGCCGCGGGACTAGCCCTTACAGATACGCAGTATTTT	TRBD2	many	TRBV20-1	TRBJ2-3
CASTPHREYYEAFF	TGTGCCAGTACCCCTCACAGGGAGTACTACGAAGCTTTCTTT	.	.	TRBV19	TRBJ1-1
CASSLNLASSYNEQFF	TGTGCCAGCAGCTTAAACCTAGCCTCCTCCTACAATGAGCAGTTCTTC	.	few	TRBV7-2	TRBJ2-1
CATSRDRSSGRGEQYF	TGTGCCACCAGCAGAGATAGGTCTAGCGGGAGGGGCGAGCAGTACTTC	TRBD2	many	TRBV15	TRBJ2-7
CASSLTLGYEQYF	TGTGCCAGCAGTTTGACCCTTGGCTACGAGCAGTACTTC	.	few	TRBV12-3/TRBV12-4	TRBJ2-7
CASRTVQGPGHF	TGTGCCAGCAGAACCGTACAGGGGCCCGGACACTTC	TRBD1	.	TRBV7-8	TRBJ2-7
CASSSGIGEQFF	TGTGCCAGCAGCTCTGGGATTGGGGAGCAGTTCTTC	.	once	TRBV7-3	TRBJ2-1
CASRGTGSSYNEQFF	TGCGCCAGCAGGGGGACAGGGAGCTCCTACAATGAGCAGTTCTTC	TRBD1	few	TRBV4-3	TRBJ2-1
CASSFPGQGGTEAFF	TGCGCCAGCAGCTTCCCCGGACAGGGGGGAACTGAAGCTTTCTTT	TRBD1	.	TRBV5-1	TRBJ1-1
CSALANEQFF	TGCAGTGCCCTGGCCAATGAGCAGTTCTTC	.	few	TRBV20-1	TRBJ2-1
CASSYVGLREQYF	TGTGCCAGCAGTTACGTGGGACTCCGCGAGCAGTACTTC	.	.	TRBV6-2/TRBV6-3	TRBJ2-7
CASSNTPPGPQHF	TGTGCCAGCAGTAACACTCCCCCCGGGCCCCAGCATTTT	.	few	TRBV5-5	TRBJ1-5
CASSLQLGEIYEQYF	TGCGCCAGCAGCTTGCAACTAGGCGAGATCTACGAGCAGTACTTC	.	few	TRBV5-1	TRBJ2-7
CASTVTRDRILNGYTF	TGTGCCAGTACCGTAACCCGGGACAGAATATTGAATGGCTACACCTTC	TRBD1	.	TRBV19	TRBJ1-2
CASSFQDRGSGYTF	TGCGCCAGCAGTTTTCAAGACAGGGGCTCTGGCTACACCTTC	TRBD1	few	TRBV5-1	TRBJ1-2
CATYDRSDGYTF	TGTGCCACCTATGACAGGTCCGATGGCTACACCTTC	.	.	TRBV24-1	TRBJ1-2
CSVRGLIENNSYNEQFF	TGCAGCGTACGCGGACTGATCGAAAACAACTCCTACAATGAGCAGTTCTTC	.	.	TRBV29-1	TRBJ2-1
CSVRTTGVLGYGYTF	TGCAGCGTTCGAACAACAGGGGTATTAGGCTATGGCTACACCTTC	TRBD1	.	TRBV29-1	TRBJ1-2
CSALPGQGHGYTF	TGCAGTGCCCTACCGGGACAGGGACATGGCTACACCTTC	TRBD1	many	TRBV20-1	TRBJ1-2